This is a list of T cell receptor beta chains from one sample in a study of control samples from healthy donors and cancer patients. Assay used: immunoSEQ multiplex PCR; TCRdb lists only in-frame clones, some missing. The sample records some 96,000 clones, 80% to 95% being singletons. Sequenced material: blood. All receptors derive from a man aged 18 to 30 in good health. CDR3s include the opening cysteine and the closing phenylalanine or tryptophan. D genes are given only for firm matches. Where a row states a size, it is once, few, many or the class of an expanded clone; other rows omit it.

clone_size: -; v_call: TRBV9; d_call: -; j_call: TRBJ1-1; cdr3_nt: TGTGCCAGCAGCGTAGTTAAGGGTTGGACTGAAGCTTTCTTT; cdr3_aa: CASSVVKGWTEAFF
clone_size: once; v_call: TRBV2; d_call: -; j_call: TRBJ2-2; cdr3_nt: TGTGCCAGCAGTGAAAGGACTGTTCAGCTGAACGGGGAGCTGTTTTTT; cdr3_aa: CASSERTVQLNGELFF
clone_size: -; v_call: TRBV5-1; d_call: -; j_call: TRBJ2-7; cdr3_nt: TGCGCCAGCAGCCCGGCGCCCTCCTACGAGCAGTACTTC; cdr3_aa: CASSPAPSYEQYF
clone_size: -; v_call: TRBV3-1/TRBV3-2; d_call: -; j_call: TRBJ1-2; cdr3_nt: TGTGCCAGCAGCCGCACCCTTATAACAGGAGCCACTAAGGATAACTATGGCTACACCTTC; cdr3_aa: CASSRTLITGATKDNYGYTF
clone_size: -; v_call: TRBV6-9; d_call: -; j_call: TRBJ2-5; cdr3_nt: TGTGCCAGCAGTTATCTGGGCAGGTACCAAGAGACCCAGTACTTC; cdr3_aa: CASSYLGRYQETQYF
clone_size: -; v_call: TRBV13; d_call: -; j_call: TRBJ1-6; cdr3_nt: TGTGCCAGTACTCGAGGGTCCCATAATTCACCCCTCCACTTT; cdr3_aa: CASTRGSHNSPLHF
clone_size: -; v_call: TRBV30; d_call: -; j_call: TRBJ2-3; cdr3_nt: TGTGCCTGGAGTCCCGGACTCGCTCGTGATACGCAGTATTTT; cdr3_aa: CAWSPGLARDTQYF
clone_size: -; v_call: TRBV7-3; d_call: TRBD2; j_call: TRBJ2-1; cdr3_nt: TGTGCCAGCAGCTCGGCGGCATTTAGCGGGAATTATAATGAGCAGTTCTTC; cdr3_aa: CASSSAAFSGNYNEQFF
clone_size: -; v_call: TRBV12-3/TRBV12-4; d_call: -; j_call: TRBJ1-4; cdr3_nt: TGTGCCAGCTCAGGGAGCGATGAAAAACTGTTTTTT; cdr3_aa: CASSGSDEKLFF
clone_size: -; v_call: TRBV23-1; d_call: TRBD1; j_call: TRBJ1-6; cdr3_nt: TGCGCCAGGAAGGGACAGGGGACTTCACCCCTCCACTTT; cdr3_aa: CARKGQGTSPLHF
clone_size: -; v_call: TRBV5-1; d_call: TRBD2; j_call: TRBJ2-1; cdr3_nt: TGCGCCAGCAGACCCATCCCCACTAGCGGGATCGAGGATGAGCAGTTCTTC; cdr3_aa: CASRPIPTSGIEDEQFF
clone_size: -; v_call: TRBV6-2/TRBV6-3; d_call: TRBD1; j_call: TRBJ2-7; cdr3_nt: TGTGCCAGCAGTTACTCGACGGGACAGGGTCCCTACGAGCAGTACTTC; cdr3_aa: CASSYSTGQGPYEQYF
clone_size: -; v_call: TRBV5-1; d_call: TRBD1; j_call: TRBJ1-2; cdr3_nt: TGCGCCAGCAGCCCTGGGGACAGCAACTATGGCTACACCTTC; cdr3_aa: CASSPGDSNYGYTF
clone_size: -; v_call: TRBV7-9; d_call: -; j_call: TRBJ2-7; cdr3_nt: TGTGCCAGCAGCTTCGCCTCCTACGAGCAGTACTTC; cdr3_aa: CASSFASYEQYF
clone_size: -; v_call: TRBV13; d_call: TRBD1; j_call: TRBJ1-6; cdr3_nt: TGTGCCAGCAGCGGCAGGGGGAATTCACCCCTCCACTTT; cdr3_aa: CASSGRGNSPLHF
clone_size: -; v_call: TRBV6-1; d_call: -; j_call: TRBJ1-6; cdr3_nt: TGTGCCAGCAGTGATGATTCACCCCTCCACTTT; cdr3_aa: CASSDDSPLHF
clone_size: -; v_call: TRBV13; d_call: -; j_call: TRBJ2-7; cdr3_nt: TGTGCCAGCAGCTCCCCAGAGGTTAGGATTGGCTCCTACGAGCAGTACTTC; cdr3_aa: CASSSPEVRIGSYEQYF
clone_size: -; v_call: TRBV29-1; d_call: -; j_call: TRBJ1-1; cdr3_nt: TGCAGCGTTTCAGGCAGGGCAGGGAACACTGAAGCTTTCTTT; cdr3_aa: CSVSGRAGNTEAFF
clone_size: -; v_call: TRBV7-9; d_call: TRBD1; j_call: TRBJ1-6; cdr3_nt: TGTGCCAGCAGCTCAGGACAGGGCGGAGGATACTATAATTCACCCCTCCACTTT; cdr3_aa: CASSSGQGGGYYNSPLHF
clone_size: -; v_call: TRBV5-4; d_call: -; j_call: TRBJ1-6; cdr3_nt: TGTGCCAGCAGCTTCGCAGGGAGCTCCTATAATTCACCCCTCCACTTT; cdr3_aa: CASSFAGSSYNSPLHF
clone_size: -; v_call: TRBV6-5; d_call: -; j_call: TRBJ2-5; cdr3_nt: TGTGCCAGCGGACCTAGCTCGCCCGCACCAGAGACCCAGTACTTC; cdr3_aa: CASGPSSPAPETQYF
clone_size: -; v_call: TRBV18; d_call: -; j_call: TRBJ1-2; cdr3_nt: TGTGCCAGCTCACCACCTCGTGTGGATGGCTACACCTTC; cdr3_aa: CASSPPRVDGYTF
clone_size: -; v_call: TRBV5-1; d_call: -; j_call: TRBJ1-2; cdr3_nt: TGCGCCAGCAGTTTGACAGGAGACTATGGCTACACCTTC; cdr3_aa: CASSLTGDYGYTF
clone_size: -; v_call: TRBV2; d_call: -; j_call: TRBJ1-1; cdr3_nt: TGTGCCTTCGGGGGGGCGAACACTGAAGCTTTCTTT; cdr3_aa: CAFGGANTEAFF
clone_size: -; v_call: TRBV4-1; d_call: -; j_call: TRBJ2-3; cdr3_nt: TGCGCCAGCAGCCAAACAGAGGAAAGCACAGATACGCAGTATTTT; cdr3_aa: CASSQTEESTDTQYF
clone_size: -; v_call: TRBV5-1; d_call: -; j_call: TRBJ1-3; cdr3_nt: TGCGCCAGCAGCCCAATGTCAGTCTCTGGAAACACCATATATTTT; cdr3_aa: CASSPMSVSGNTIYF
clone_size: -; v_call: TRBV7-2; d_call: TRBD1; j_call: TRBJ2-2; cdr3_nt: TGTGCCAGCAGCTCTGACAGGGCCTTCACCGGGGAGCTGTTTTTT; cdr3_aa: CASSSDRAFTGELFF
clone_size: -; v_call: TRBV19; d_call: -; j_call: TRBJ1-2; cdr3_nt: TGTGCCAGTACTTCCCTCACGGAATACCCGGGACTCCCTAACTATGGCTACACCTTC; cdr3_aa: CASTSLTEYPGLPNYGYTF
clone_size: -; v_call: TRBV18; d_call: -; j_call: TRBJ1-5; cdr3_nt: TGTGCCAGCTCTCCAGGTAGCAATCAGCCCCAGCATTTT; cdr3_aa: CASSPGSNQPQHF
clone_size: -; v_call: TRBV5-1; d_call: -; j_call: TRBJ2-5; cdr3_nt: TGCGCCAGCAGCGATCGGACAGCCGAGGAGACCCAGTACTTC; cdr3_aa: CASSDRTAEETQYF
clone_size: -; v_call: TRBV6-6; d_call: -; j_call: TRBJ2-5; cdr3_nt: TGTGCCAGCAGTTACGGTCGGGGGAGGAAGGAGACCCAGTACTTC; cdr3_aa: CASSYGRGRKETQYF
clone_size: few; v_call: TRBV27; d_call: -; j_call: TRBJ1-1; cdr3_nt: TGTGCCAGCAGTTTATCGACTTTGAACACTGAAGCTTTCTTT; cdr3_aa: CASSLSTLNTEAFF
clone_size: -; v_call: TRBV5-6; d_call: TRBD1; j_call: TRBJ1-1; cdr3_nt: TGTGCCAGCAGCTTGGGGACAGGGTCTGTCACTGAAGCTTTCTTT; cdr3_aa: CASSLGTGSVTEAFF
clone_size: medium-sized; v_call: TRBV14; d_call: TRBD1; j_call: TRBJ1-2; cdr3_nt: TGTGCCAGCAGCCCACAGGACAGGGCTGGCTACACCTTC; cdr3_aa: CASSPQDRAGYTF
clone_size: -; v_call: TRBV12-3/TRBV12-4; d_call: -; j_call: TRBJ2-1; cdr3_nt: TGTGCCAGCAGCGACAGCTCCTACAATGAGCAGTTCTTC; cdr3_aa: CASSDSSYNEQFF
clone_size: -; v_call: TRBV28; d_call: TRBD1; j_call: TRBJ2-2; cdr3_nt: TGTGCCAGCATTTTCCTACGGGACAGGAATACCGGGGAGCTGTTTTTT; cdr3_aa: CASIFLRDRNTGELFF
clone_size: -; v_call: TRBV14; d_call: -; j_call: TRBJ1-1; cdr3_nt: TGTGCCAGCAGCCAAGGGTCCCCGGAAAGCGCTTTCTTT; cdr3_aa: CASSQGSPESAFF
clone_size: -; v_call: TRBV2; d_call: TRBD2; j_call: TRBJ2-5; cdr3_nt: TGTGCCAGCAGAGTTCTAGCGGGGGCCCAAGAGACCCAGTACTTC; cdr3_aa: CASRVLAGAQETQYF
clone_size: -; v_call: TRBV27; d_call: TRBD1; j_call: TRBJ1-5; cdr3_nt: TGTGCCATTCATACAGGGGGCTCAAATAGCAATCAGCCCCAGCATTTT; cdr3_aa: CAIHTGGSNSNQPQHF
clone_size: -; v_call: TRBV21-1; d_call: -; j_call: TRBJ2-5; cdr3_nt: -; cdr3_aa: CASSKGVGEGSSATLTWMGETQYF
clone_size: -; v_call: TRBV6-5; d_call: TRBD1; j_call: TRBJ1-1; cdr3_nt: TGTGCCAGCAGTTACTCGGGACAGGCGACGAACACTGAAGCTTTCTTT; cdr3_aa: CASSYSGQATNTEAFF
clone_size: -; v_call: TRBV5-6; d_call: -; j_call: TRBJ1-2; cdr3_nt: TGTGCCAGCAGCCTACAGGGTGTGGATGGCTACACCTTC; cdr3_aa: CASSLQGVDGYTF
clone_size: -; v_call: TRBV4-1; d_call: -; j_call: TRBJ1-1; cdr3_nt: TGCGCCAGCAGCCATCCTTCAGAGACGGGAAACACTGAAGCTTTCTTT; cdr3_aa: CASSHPSETGNTEAFF
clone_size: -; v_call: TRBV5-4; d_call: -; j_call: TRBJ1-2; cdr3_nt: TGTGCCAGCAGCTTGGATACAGGAAACTATGGCTACACCTTC; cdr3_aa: CASSLDTGNYGYTF
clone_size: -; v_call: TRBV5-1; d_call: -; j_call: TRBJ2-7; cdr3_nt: TGCGCCAGCCAAGAAGGGGATTTCATTTCCTACGAGCAGTACTTC; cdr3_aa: CASQEGDFISYEQYF
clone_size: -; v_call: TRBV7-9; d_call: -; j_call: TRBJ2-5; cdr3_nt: TGTGCCAGCAGCTTAGCAGCGGGCATGGGAGAGACCCAGTACTTC; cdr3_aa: CASSLAAGMGETQYF
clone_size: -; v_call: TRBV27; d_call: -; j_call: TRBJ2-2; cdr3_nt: TGTGCCAGCAGTTTGGGGCTGACCGGGGAGCTGTTTTTT; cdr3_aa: CASSLGLTGELFF
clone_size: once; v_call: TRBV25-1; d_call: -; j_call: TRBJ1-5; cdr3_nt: TGTGCCAGCAGTGAAGCGGGCGAGGGGTTGCGACCCCAGCATTTT; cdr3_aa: CASSEAGEGLRPQHF
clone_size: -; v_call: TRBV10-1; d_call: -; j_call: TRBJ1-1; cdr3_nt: TGCGCCAGCAGTGAGTCGATGGGCCTGAACACTGAAGCTTTCTTT; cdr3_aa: CASSESMGLNTEAFF
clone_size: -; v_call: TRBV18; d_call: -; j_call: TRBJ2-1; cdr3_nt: TGTGCCAGCTCACCAATGGGGACCTACAATGAGCAGTTCTTC; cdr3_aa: CASSPMGTYNEQFF
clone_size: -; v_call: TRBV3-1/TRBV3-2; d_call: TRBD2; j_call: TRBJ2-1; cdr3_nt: TGTGCCAGCAGCCAAGGACTAGCGGACAATGAGCAGTTCTTC; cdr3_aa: CASSQGLADNEQFF
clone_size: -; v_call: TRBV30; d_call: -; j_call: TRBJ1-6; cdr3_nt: TGTGCCTGGAGTCCCTCAGGGGCCCCCCTCCACTTT; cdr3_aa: CAWSPSGAPLHF
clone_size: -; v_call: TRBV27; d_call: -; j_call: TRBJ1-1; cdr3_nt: TGTGCCAGCAGTTCGGGAGGAAACACTGAAGCTTTCTTT; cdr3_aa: CASSSGGNTEAFF